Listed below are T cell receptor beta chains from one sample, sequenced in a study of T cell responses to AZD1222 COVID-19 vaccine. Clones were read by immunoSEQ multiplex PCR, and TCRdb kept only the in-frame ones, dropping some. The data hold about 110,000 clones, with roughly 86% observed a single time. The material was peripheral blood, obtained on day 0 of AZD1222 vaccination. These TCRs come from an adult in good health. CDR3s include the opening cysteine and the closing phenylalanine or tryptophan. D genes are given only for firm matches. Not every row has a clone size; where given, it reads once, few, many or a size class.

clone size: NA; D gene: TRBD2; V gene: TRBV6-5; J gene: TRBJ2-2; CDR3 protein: CASRKLAANTGELFF; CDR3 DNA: TGTGCCAGCAGGAAACTAGCGGCGAACACCGGGGAGCTGTTTTTT
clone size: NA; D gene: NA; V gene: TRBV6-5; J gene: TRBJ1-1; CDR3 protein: CASSHLGHVNTEAFF; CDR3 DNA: TGTGCCAGCAGCCACCTTGGGCACGTGAACACTGAAGCTTTCTTT
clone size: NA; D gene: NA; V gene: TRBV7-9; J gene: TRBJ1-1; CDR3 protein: CASSSVGGVNTEAFF; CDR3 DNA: TGTGCCAGCAGCTCCGTGGGGGGCGTGAACACTGAAGCTTTCTTT
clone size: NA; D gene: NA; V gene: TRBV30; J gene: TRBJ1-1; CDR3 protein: CAWSVLTEAFF; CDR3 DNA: TGTGCCTGGAGTGTATTGACTGAAGCTTTCTTT
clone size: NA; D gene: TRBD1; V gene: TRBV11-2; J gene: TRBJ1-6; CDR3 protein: CASRAGTGINDSPLHF; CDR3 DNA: TGTGCCAGCAGGGCCGGGACAGGGATTAACGATTCACCCCTCCACTTT
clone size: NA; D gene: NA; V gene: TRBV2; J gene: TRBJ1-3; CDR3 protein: CASSENREAGNTIYF; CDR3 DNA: TGTGCCAGCAGTGAAAATCGGGAAGCCGGAAACACCATATATTTT
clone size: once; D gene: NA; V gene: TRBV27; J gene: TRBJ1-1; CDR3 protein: CASSFRGGTEAFF; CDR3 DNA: TGTGCCAGCAGTTTTAGGGGTGGGACTGAAGCTTTCTTT
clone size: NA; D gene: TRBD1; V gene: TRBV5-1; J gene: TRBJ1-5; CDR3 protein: CASSPTGPNQPQHF; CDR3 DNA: TGCGCCAGCAGCCCGACAGGGCCAAATCAGCCCCAGCATTTT
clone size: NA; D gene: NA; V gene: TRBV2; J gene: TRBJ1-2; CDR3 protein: CASSAAGEGYTF; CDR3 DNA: TGTGCCAGCAGTGCTGCAGGGGAGGGCTACACCTTC
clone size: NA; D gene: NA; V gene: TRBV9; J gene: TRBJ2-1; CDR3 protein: CASSRVGAGSYNEQFF; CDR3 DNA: TGTGCCAGCAGCCGGGTGGGCGCGGGCTCCTACAATGAGCAGTTCTTC
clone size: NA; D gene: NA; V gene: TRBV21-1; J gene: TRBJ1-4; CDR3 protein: CASSNGPGLDEKLFF; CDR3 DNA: TGTGCCAGCAGCAACGGGCCGGGGCTTGATGAAAAACTGTTTTTT
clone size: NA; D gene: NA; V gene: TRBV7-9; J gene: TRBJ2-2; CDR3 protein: CASSSPVRNTGELFF; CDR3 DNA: TGTGCCAGCAGCTCCCCAGTCAGGAACACCGGGGAGCTGTTTTTT
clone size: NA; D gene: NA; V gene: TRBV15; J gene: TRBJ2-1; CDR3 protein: CATSRALQGRVRNEQFF; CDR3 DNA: TGTGCCACCAGCAGAGCCCTCCAGGGGAGGGTTCGGAATGAGCAGTTCTTC
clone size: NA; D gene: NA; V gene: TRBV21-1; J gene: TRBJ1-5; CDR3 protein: CASSKAETYPRGLADNQPQHF; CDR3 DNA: TGTGCCAGCAGCAAAGCGGAGACTTATCCCAGGGGGCTGGCTGACAATCAGCCCCAGCATTTT
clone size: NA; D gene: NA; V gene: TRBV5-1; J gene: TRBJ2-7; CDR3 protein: CASSLDLYSYEQYF; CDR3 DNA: TGCGCCAGCAGCTTGGACCTTTACTCCTACGAGCAGTACTTC
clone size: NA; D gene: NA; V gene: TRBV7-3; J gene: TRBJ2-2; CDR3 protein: CASSSGDGTGELFF; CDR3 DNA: TGTGCCAGCAGCTCAGGGGATGGCACCGGGGAGCTGTTTTTT
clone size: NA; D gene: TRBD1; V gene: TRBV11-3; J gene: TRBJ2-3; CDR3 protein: CASSWGTGLADTQYF; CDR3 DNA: TGTGCCAGCAGCTGGGGGACAGGCTTAGCAGATACGCAGTATTTT
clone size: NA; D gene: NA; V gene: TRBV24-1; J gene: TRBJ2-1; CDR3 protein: CATSDEGADEQFF; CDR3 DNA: TGTGCCACCAGTGATGAAGGGGCGGATGAGCAGTTCTTC
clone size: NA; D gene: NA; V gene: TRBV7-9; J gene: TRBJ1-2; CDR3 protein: CASSRGDGYGYTF; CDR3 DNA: TGTGCCAGCAGCCGAGGGGACGGCTATGGCTACACCTTC
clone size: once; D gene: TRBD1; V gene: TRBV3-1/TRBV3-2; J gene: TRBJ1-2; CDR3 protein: CASSQRDRGGYTF; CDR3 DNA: TGTGCCAGCAGCCAACGGGACAGGGGTGGCTACACCTTC
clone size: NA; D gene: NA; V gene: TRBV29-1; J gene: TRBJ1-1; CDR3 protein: CSVVTGSMNTEAFF; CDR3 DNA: TGCAGCGTTGTGACGGGTAGCATGAACACTGAAGCTTTCTTT
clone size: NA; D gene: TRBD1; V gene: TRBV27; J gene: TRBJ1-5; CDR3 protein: CASSPRQGSQPQHF; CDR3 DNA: TGTGCCAGCAGTCCTCGACAGGGTAGTCAGCCCCAGCATTTT